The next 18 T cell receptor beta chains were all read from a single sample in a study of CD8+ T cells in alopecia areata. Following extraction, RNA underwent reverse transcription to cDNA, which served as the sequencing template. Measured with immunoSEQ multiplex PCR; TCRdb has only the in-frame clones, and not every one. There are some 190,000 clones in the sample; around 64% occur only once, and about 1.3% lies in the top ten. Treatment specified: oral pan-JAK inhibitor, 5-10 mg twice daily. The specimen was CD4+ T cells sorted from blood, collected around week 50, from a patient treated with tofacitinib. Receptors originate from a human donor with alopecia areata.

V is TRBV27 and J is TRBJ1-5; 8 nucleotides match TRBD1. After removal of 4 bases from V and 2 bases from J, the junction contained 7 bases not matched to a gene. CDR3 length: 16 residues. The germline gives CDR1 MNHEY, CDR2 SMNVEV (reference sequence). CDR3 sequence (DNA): TGTGCCAGCAGTTCCCAGGGGGCGTCAGGCAATCAGCCCCAGCATTTT. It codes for CASSSQGASGNQPQHF.

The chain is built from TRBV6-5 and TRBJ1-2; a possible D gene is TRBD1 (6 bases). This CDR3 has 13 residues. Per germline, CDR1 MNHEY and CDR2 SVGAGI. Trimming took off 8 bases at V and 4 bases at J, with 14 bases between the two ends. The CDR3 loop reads CASLQGAGYGYTF. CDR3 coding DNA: TGTGCCAGCCTACAGGGTGCCGGCTATGGCTACACCTTC.

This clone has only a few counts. The CDR3 loop is CASSPTGVYEQYF. CDR3 nucleotide sequence: TGTGCCAGCTCACCTACAGGGGTCTACGAGCAGTACTTC. This chain uses TRBV18 with TRBJ2-7; 7 bases are a match to TRBD1. Per germline, CDR1 KGHSH and CDR2 LQKENI. V gave up 3 bases and J gave up 3 bases; unmatched junction bases: 2. The CDR3 is 13 residues long.

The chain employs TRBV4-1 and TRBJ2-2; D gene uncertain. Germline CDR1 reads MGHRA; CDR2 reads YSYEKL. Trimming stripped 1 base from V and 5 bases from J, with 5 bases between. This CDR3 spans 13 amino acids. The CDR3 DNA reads TGCGCCAGCAGCCAAGCACGTACCGGGGAGCTGTTTTTT. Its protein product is CASSQARTGELFF.

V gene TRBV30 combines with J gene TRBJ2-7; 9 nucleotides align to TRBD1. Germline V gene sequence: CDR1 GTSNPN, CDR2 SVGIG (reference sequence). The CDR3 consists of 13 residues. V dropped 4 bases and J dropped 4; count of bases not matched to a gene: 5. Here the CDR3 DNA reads TGTGCCTGGACCGGGACAGGGAGGTACGAGCAGTACTTC. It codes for CAWTGTGRYEQYF.

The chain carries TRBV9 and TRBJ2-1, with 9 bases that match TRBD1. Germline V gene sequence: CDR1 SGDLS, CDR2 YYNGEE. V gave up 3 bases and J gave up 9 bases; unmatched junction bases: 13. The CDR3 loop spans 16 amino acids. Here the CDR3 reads CASSDRQGVGYGEQFF. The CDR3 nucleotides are TGTGCCAGCAGCGACCGACAGGGGGTGGGGTACGGTGAGCAGTTCTTC.

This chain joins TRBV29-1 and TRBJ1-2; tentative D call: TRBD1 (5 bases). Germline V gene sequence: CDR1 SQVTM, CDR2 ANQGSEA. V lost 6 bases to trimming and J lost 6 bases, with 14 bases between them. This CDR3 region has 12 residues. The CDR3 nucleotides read TGCAGCGTCCGAGGAGGGGACGATGGCTACACCTTC. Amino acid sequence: CSVRGGDDGYTF.

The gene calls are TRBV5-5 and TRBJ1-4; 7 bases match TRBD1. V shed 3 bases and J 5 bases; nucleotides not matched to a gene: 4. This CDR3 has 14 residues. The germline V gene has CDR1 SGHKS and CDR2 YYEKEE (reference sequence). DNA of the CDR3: TGTGCCAGCAGCTATGGGACAGAAAATGAAAAACTGTTTTTT. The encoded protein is CASSYGTENEKLFF.

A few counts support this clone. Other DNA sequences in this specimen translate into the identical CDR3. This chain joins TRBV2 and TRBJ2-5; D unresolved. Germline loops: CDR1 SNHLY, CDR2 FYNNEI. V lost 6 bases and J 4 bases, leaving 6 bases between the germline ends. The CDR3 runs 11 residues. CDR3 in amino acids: CASRLRETQYF. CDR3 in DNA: TGTGCCAGCAGGTTACGAGAGACCCAGTACTTC.

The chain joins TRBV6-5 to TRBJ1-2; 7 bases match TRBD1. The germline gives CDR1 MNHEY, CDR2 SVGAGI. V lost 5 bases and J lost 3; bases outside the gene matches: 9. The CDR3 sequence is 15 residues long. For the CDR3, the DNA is TGTGCCAGCAGTAAAGACAGGGAGACTCACTATGGCTACACCTTC. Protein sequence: CASSKDRETHYGYTF.

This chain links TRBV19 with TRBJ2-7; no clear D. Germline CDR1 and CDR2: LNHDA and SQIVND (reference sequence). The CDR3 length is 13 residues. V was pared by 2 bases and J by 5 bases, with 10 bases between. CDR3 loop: CASSILGYDEQYF. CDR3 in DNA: TGTGCCAGTAGTATATTGGGGTATGACGAGCAGTACTTC. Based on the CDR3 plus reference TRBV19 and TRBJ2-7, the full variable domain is DGGITQSPKYLFRKEGQNVTLSCEQNLNHDAMYWYRQDPGQGLRLIYYSQIVNDFQKGDIAEGYSVSREKKESFPLTVTSAQKNPTAFYLCASSILGYDEQYFGPGTRLTVT.

The CDR3 nucleotides are TGTGCCAGCAGCCCGACTAGCGGGGGTTACGAGCAGTACTTC. As protein: CASSPTSGGYEQYF. J is TRBJ2-7 and V is TRBV7-2, with 12 bases fitting TRBD2. Trimming took 5 bases from V and 4 from J; bases not matched to a gene: 3. The CDR3 consists of 14 residues. The V gene's germline CDR1 is SGHTA and CDR2 FQGNSA. The full variable domain, in which reference TRBV7-2 and TRBJ2-7 provide the parts outside the CDR3, is GAGVSQSPSNKVTEKGKDVELRCDPISGHTALYWYRQSLGQGLEFLIYFQGNSAPDKSGLPSDRFSAERTGGSVSTLTIQRTQQEDSAVYLCASSPTSGGYEQYFGPGTRLTVT.

CDR3 residues: CASSRNDRVSYGYTF. DNA of the CDR3: TGTGCCAGCAGCCGAAATGACAGGGTCTCCTATGGCTACACCTTC. V and J are TRBV5-4 and TRBJ1-2; 7 nucleotides match TRBD1. The junction had 10 bases not matched to a gene; V was cut back by 4 bases and J by 4 bases. There are 15 residues in the CDR3. Germline CDR1 is SGHNT and CDR2 is YYREEE (reference sequence).

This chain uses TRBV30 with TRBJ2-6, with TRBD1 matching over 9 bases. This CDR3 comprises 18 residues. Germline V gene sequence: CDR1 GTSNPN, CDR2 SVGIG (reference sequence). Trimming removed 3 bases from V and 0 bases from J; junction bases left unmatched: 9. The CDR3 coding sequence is TGTGCCTGGAGGGGAGCGGGGACAGGGTTCTCTGGGGCCAACGTCCTGACTTTC. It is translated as CAWRGAGTGFSGANVLTF.

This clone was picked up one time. Here the CDR3 reads CASSSTASYEQYF. The CDR3 DNA is TGTGCCAGCAGCTCGACAGCTTCCTACGAGCAGTACTTC. J is TRBJ2-7 and V is TRBV7-2, with D possibly being TRBD1 (5 bases). V was clipped by 4 bases and J by 1 base, with 8 bases between them. Per the germline V gene, CDR1 is SGHTA and CDR2 is FQGNSA. This CDR3 contains 13 residues.

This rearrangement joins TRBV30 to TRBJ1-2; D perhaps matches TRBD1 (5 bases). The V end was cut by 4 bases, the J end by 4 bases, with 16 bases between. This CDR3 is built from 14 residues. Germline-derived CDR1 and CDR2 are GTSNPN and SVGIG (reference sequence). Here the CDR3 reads CAWTHLTEVYGYTF. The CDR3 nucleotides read TGTGCCTGGACTCACTTGACAGAGGTCTATGGCTACACCTTC.

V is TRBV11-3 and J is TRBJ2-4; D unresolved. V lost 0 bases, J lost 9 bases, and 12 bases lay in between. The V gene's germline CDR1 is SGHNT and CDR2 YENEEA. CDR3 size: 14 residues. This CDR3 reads CASSLDEGWGIQYF. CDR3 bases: TGTGCCAGCAGCTTAGACGAAGGTTGGGGCATTCAGTACTTC. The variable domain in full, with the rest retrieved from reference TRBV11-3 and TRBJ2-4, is EAGVVQSPRYKIIEKKQPVAFWCNPISGHNTLYWYLQNLGQGPELLIRYENEEAVDDSQLPKDRFSAERLKGVDSTLKIQPAELGDSAVYLCASSLDEGWGIQYFGAGTRLSVL.

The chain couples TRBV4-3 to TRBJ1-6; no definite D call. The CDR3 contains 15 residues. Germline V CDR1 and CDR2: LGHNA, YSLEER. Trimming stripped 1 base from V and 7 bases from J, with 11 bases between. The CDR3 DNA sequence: TGCGCCAGCAGCCAAGGGACCCAGGTCAATTCACCCCTCCACTTT. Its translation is CASSQGTQVNSPLHF.